This T cell receptor (beta chain) was sequenced during a study of blood T cell repertoires in COVID-19. Turning to the study itself: T cells, B-cell-depleted T cells, or PBMCs provided the cDNA or gDNA that served as material.

V lost 2 bases and J lost 4, with 9 bases in between. The CDR3 has 14 amino acids. Germline CDR1 is KGHSH and CDR2 is LQKENI. Produced via immunoSEQ multiplex PCR; TCRdb's table is partial and in-frame only. Among around 70,000 clones, 70% to 90% were seen once, and the ten largest hold over 4%. The V and J genes are TRBV18 and TRBJ2-1, with a weak D call TRBD2 (6 bases). The receptor comes from a man aged 45-60 years with acute or convalescent COVID-19. What was sequenced was peripheral blood. As DNA, the CDR3 is TGTGCCAGCTCACCAGCTGGAGGGTACAATGAGCAGTTCTTC. It encodes CASSPAGGYNEQFF.